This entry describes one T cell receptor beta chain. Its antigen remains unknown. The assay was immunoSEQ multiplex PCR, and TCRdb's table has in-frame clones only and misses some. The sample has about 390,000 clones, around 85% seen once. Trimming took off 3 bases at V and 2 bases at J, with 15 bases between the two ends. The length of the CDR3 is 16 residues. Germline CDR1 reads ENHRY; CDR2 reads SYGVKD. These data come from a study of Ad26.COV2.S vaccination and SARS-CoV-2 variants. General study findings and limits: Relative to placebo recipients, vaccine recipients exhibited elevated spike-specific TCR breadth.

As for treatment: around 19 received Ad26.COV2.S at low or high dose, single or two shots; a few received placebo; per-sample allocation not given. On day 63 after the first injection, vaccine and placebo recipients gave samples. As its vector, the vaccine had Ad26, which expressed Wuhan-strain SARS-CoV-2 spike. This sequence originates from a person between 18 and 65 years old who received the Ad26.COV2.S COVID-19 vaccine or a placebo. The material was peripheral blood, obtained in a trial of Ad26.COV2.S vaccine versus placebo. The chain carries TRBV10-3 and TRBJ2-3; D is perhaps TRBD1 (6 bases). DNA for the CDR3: TGTGCCATCAGTGAATGGGGCAGGGGCCTCACAGATACGCAGTATTTT. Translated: CAISEWGRGLTDTQYF.